This T cell receptor (beta chain) came from a study of cytomegalovirus exposure and HLA in healthy donors. Germline CDR1 and CDR2: SGHTA and FQGNSA. V lost 4 bases to trimming and J lost 4 bases; unmatched junction nucleotides: 1. The CDR3 totals 15 residues. Primers for the PCR totalled 60 Vbeta and 13 Jbeta. Sequenced by immunoSEQ multiplex PCR; TCRdb stores in-frame clones only, minus some. Seen here are about 130,000 clones, over 9.5% observed once, and the top ten hold about 4.7%. Sequencing was done on a sample of PBMCs. J is TRBJ2-1 and V is TRBV7-2; TRBD2 matches 13 bases. This clonotype was sampled from a woman under 30 in good health and CMV-seropositive. The CDR3 region has the DNA TGTGCCAGCAGCTGGACTAGCGGGGGTTACAATGAGCAGTTCTTC. The encoded protein is CASSWTSGGYNEQFF.